The 32 T cell receptor beta chains in this list originate from one sample, sequenced in a study of blood T cell repertoires in COVID-19. The data were produced by immunoSEQ multiplex PCR, yet TCRdb's version contains in-frame clones alone and is incomplete. Of a few hundred thousand clones listed, 65% to 85% are singletons. Sequencing was carried out using PBMCs or T cells enriched from blood (not recorded which). Receptors were obtained from a woman aged 40 to 50 with acute COVID-19.

V and J are TRBV6-4 and TRBJ2-3, with D maybe TRBD1 (6 bases). V gave up 0 bases and J gave up 5 bases, with 12 bases separating them. Germline V lookup: CDR1 MRHNA, CDR2 SNTAGT. The CDR3 is made up of 15 amino acids. Here the CDR3 reads CASSDSGAGLDTQYF. The CDR3 DNA reads TGTGCCAGCAGTGACTCGGGGGCCGGGTTAGATACGCAGTATTTT.

J is TRBJ1-5 and V is TRBV6-5; 8 bases match TRBD1. After removal of 0 bases from V and 3 bases from J, the junction contained 4 bases not matched to a gene. CDR1 is MNHEY, CDR2 SVGAGI, per germline. The CDR3 runs to 16 residues. CDR3 sequence: CASSYSGDRNNQPQHF. The CDR3 nucleotides read TGTGCCAGCAGTTACTCGGGGGACAGGAACAATCAGCCCCAGCATTTT.

The V and J genes are TRBV4-1 and TRBJ1-4; 7 nucleotides match TRBD1. Looked up from germline, CDR1 is MGHRA and CDR2 is YSYEKL. V was clipped by 0 bases and J by 6 bases; unmatched bases: 4. This CDR3 is 15 amino acids long. The CDR3 bases are TGCGCCAGCAGCCAAGATCAGGGGGGACATGAAAAACTGTTTTTT. Translating gives CASSQDQGGHEKLFF.

Many counts were recorded for this clone. This chain uses TRBV6-5 with TRBJ2-7; a weak D match, TRBD2 (5 bases). This CDR3 contains 14 residues. In germline, CDR1 is MNHEY, CDR2 SVGAGI. V lost 6 bases and J lost 2, with 14 bases in between. CDR3 region: CASRRVLDTYEQYF. CDR3 nucleotide sequence: TGTGCCAGCAGGAGGGTACTAGATACCTACGAGCAGTACTTC.

This clone occurred once. The chain recombines TRBV2 with TRBJ2-1; 13 nucleotides align to TRBD2. With 1 base clipped from V and 9 bases from J, the junction kept 3 bases outside the gene matches. Germline V gene data show CDR1 as SNHLY and CDR2 as FYNNEI. The length of the CDR3 is 15 residues. The DNA of the CDR3 is TGTGCCAGCAGTGAAGGGACTAGCGGGAGCTTTGAGCAGTTCTTC. Its protein is CASSEGTSGSFEQFF.

This clone turned up a few times. V is TRBV6-1 and J is TRBJ1-5; D remains ambiguous. This CDR3 has 16 residues. Germline values: CDR1 MNHNS, CDR2 SASEGT. Trimming cost V 2 bases and J 3 bases, with 14 bases left between them. This CDR3 reads CASSERGPDSNQPQHF. CDR3 bases: TGTGCCAGCAGTGAAAGAGGGCCAGACTCCAATCAGCCCCAGCATTTT.

Only a few counts were recorded for this clone. The chain is built from TRBV10-1 and TRBJ1-1, with 10 bases aligning to TRBD1. The CDR3 is made up of 14 amino acids. The germline CDR1 and CDR2 sequences are WNHNN and SYGVQD (reference sequence). After removal of 4 bases from V and 5 bases from J, the junction contained 4 bases not matched to a gene. The CDR3 reads CASSAGTGVTEAFF. CDR3 DNA: TGCGCCAGCAGTGCCGGGACAGGGGTTACTGAAGCTTTCTTT.

The chain employs TRBV2 and TRBJ2-3; 14 bases are a match to TRBD2. V was pared by 2 bases and J by 2 bases, with 12 bases of the junction left unmatched. The germline V gene encodes CDR1 SNHLY and CDR2 FYNNEI. CDR3 length equals 20 residues. The CDR3 coding sequence is TGTGCCAGCAGTGAATGGACTAGCGGGGGGTCCCGCCCTGACACAGATACGCAGTATTTT. This translates into CASSEWTSGGSRPDTDTQYF. Full variable domain (rest looked up from reference TRBV2 and TRBJ2-3): EPEVTQTPSHQVTQMGQEVILRCVPISNHLYFYWYRQILGQKVEFLVSFYNNEISEKSEIFDDQFSVERPDGSNFTLKIRSTKLEDSAMYFCASSEWTSGGSRPDTDTQYFGPGTRLTVL.

This clone was detected once. The rearrangement joins TRBV6-2 or TRBV6-3 to TRBJ2-6; D unclear. This CDR3 has 15 residues. In germline, CDR1 is MNHEY, CDR2 SVGEGT. V was cut by 6 bases and J by 0 bases, with 9 bases left in between. The CDR3 coding sequence is TGTGCCAGCAGCCGAGGAGTCTCTGGGGCCAACGTCCTGACTTTC. It codes for CASSRGVSGANVLTF.

The rearrangement links TRBV28 to TRBJ1-2, with 7 bases fitting TRBD1. The CDR3 loop spans 13 amino acids. The germline V gene has CDR1 MDHEN and CDR2 SYDVKM. The V gene end was trimmed by 8 bases and the J gene end by 8 bases; junction bases not matched to a gene: 11. This CDR3 reads CASRDSEGLGYTF. The CDR3 DNA reads TGTGCCAGCCGGGACAGCGAAGGGTTGGGCTACACCTTC.

The chain uses TRBV19 and TRBJ2-5; 9 bases map to TRBD1. V lost 6 bases to trimming and J lost 5 bases; unmatched junction nucleotides: 1. The germline CDR1 and CDR2 sequences are LNHDA and SQIVND (reference sequence). The CDR3 has 12 amino acids. CDR3 nucleotide sequence: TGTGCCAGTAGCGGACAGGGGGAGACCCAGTACTTC. Its translation: CASSGQGETQYF.

This clone was picked up a small number of times. V usage is TRBV28 and J usage is TRBJ2-4; 12 bases align to TRBD2. The CDR3 runs 23 residues. Germline V gene lookup returns CDR1 MDHEN and CDR2 SYDVKM. Trimming removed 5 bases from V and 0 bases from J; junction bases left unmatched: 23. The CDR3 region is CASSPILAGGAGGLILAKNIQYF. The CDR3 DNA reads TGTGCCAGCAGTCCTATCCTAGCGGGAGGGGCCGGGGGGCTCATTCTAGCCAAAAACATTCAGTACTTC.

This chain joins TRBV5-8 and TRBJ1-4; TRBD1 might be the D (6 bases). From germline, CDR1 is SGHTS and CDR2 YDEGEE. The CDR3 is made up of 15 amino acids. The V end was cut by 1 base, the J end by 8 bases, with 15 bases between. The CDR3 protein is CASSLQLTRGEKLFF. The CDR3 DNA follows: TGTGCCAGCAGCTTGCAGTTGACCAGGGGCGAAAAACTGTTTTTT.

This rearrangement joins TRBV3-1 (or the pseudogene TRBV3-2) to TRBJ2-7, with D unclear. Germline CDR1 is LGHDT and CDR2 is YNNKEL (reference sequence). Trimming left V 2 bases short and J 0 bases short, with 11 bases between. The CDR3 loop spans 15 amino acids. The CDR3 DNA is TGTGCCAGCAGCCAACTCGGCGGCAGCTCCTACGAGCAGTACTTC. The encoded protein is CASSQLGGSSYEQYF.

This clone occurred a few times. The gene calls are TRBV7-2 and TRBJ1-2; TRBD1 is a possible D gene (6 bases). Germline V lookup: CDR1 SGHTA, CDR2 FQGNSA. CDR3 size: 15 residues. The ends were cut back, 2 bases at V and 1 base at J, with 11 bases in the middle. The CDR3 region has the DNA TGTGCCAGCAGCTTACAGGGGAGAGGTAACTATGGCTACACCTTC. It is translated as CASSLQGRGNYGYTF. Using reference TRBV7-2 and TRBJ1-2 for the parts outside the CDR3, the full variable domain is GAGVSQSPSNKVTEKGKDVELRCDPISGHTALYWYRQSLGQGLEFLIYFQGNSAPDKSGLPSDRFSAERTGGSVSTLTIQRTQQEDSAVYLCASSLQGRGNYGYTFGSGTRLTVV.

The chain has TRBV28 and TRBJ2-5; TRBD2 is a possible D gene (5 bases). Per the germline V gene, CDR1 is MDHEN and CDR2 is SYDVKM. The V end lost 3 bases, the J end lost 5 bases, and 13 bases lay between the germline ends. The CDR3 totals 14 residues. The CDR3 sequence: CASSLRAGRETQYF. In nucleotides, the CDR3 is TGTGCCAGCAGTTTGAGGGCGGGTCGGGAGACCCAGTACTTC.

The chain uses TRBV5-8 and TRBJ2-1, with a possible D match to TRBD1 (6 bases). Germline values: CDR1 SGHTS, CDR2 YDEGEE. V lost 3 bases, J lost 0 bases, and 10 bases lay in between. The CDR3 runs 15 residues. CDR3 amino acids: CASSSTGSSYNEQFF. In DNA form, the CDR3 reads TGTGCCAGCAGCTCAACAGGGAGCTCCTACAATGAGCAGTTCTTC.

The genes are TRBV3-1 (or the pseudogene TRBV3-2) and TRBJ2-5; TRBD2 matches 9 bases. The J segment lost 2 bases and the V segment lost 5 bases, leaving 6 bases of the junction unmatched. CDR3 length equals 15 residues. Germline V gene data show CDR1 as LGHDT and CDR2 as YNNKEL (reference sequence). CDR3 in DNA: TGTGCCAGCAGCAGGGTTAGCGGGGGACAAGAGACCCAGTACTTC. Translation gives CASSRVSGGQETQYF.

This clone was recorded many times. This sequence joins TRBV6-2 or TRBV6-3 and TRBJ2-5; 9 nucleotides line up with TRBD2. The trim removed 2 bases at V and 5 bases at J, leaving 3 bases unmatched. Looked up from germline, CDR1 is MNHEY and CDR2 is SVGEGT. The CDR3 runs to 14 residues. The CDR3 here is CASSYGGRVETQYF. The CDR3, as DNA: TGTGCCAGCAGTTACGGCGGGAGGGTTGAGACCCAGTACTTC.

The genes are TRBV3-1 (or the pseudogene TRBV3-2) and TRBJ2-7; D not resolved. Between the trimmed V and J ends, which lost 0 bases and 3 bases, there was a span of 12 bases. Per the germline V gene, CDR1 is LGHDT and CDR2 is YNNKEL (reference sequence). The CDR3 is 15 amino acids. DNA for the CDR3: TGTGCCAGCAGCCAAGAAATCATGTCTAACTACGAGCAGTACTTC. This gives the protein CASSQEIMSNYEQYF.

The V call is TRBV6-6, the J call TRBJ2-5; 10 bases match TRBD2. This CDR3 is built from 16 residues. The J segment lost 5 bases and the V segment lost 8 bases, leaving 14 bases of the junction unmatched. The germline CDR1 and CDR2 sequences are MNHNY and SVGAGI (reference sequence). The CDR3 DNA sequence: TGTGCCAGCGCTGGGACTAGCGCACCCCTGGAGGAGACCCAGTACTTC. This gives the protein CASAGTSAPLEETQYF.

The chain combines TRBV5-1 with TRBJ1-2; D not certain. This CDR3 comprises 14 residues. The V end lost 4 bases, the J end lost 2 bases, and 12 bases lay between the germline ends. CDR1 is SGHRS and CDR2 is YFSETQ in the germline V gene. The CDR3 sequence is CASSQPSRNYGYTF. The CDR3 DNA sequence: TGCGCCAGCAGCCAACCGTCGCGGAACTATGGCTACACCTTC.

The chain employs TRBV11-3 and TRBJ1-1; D remains ambiguous. Per the germline V gene, CDR1 is SGHNT and CDR2 is YENEEA. Between the trimmed V and J ends, which lost 1 base and 4 bases, there was a span of 7 bases. The CDR3 runs to 13 residues. CDR3 bases: TGTGCCAGCAGCTTAGGAGCTACCACTGAAGCTTTCTTT. Translated, it gives CASSLGATTEAFF.

This clone is a singleton in its sample. This CDR3 reads CASSLRWTGNNEKLFF. The CDR3 coding sequence is TGCGCCAGCAGCCTCCGATGGACAGGAAATAATGAAAAACTGTTTTTT. This chain connects TRBV4-3 to TRBJ1-4, with 7 bases that match TRBD1. The CDR3 runs to 16 residues. V gave up 4 bases and J gave up 4 bases; unmatched junction bases: 9. Germline assignment: CDR1 LGHNA and CDR2 YSLEER.

The table lists this clone with a count of one. The genes are TRBV6-5 and TRBJ1-2, with 10 positions matching TRBD1. From germline, CDR1 is MNHEY and CDR2 SVGAGI. Trimming removed 7 bases from V and 8 bases from J; junction bases left unmatched: 4. The CDR3 covers 12 residues. In nucleotides, the CDR3 is TGTGCCAGCACTCGGACAGGGGGGGGCTACACCTTC. Translating gives CASTRTGGGYTF.

The gene calls are TRBV12-1 and TRBJ2-1; TRBD1 reflects the table's D call only, with no check against the DNA. TRBV12-1 is given as a pseudogene. The CDR3 loop spans 16 amino acids. The CDR3 here is CASSFAGTGHYNEQFF. The CDR3, as DNA: TGTGCCAGCAGCTTTGCTGGGACGGGACACTACAATGAGCAGTTCTTC.

The J gene is TRBJ2-1, the V gene TRBV6-5, with 11 bases identical to TRBD2. CDR1 MNHEY and CDR2 SVGAGI come from the germline V gene. V lost 6 bases and J lost 4; bases outside the gene matches: 5. This CDR3 has 15 residues. CDR3 protein: CASRRGLAEYNEQFF. The CDR3 DNA reads as TGTGCCAGCAGGAGGGGACTAGCGGAGTACAATGAGCAGTTCTTC.

The chain recombines TRBV7-2 with TRBJ2-5; 10 bases match TRBD2. The ends lost 3 bases at V and 2 bases at J; junction bases unmatched: 6. The germline V gene encodes CDR1 SGHTA and CDR2 FQGNSA. This CDR3 region has 16 residues. CDR3 loop: CASSFSLAGVQETQYF. CDR3 coding DNA: TGTGCCAGCAGCTTTAGCCTAGCGGGGGTACAAGAGACCCAGTACTTC. Filled out from reference TRBV7-2 and TRBJ2-5, the complete variable domain reads GAGVSQSPSNKVTEKGKDVELRCDPISGHTALYWYRQSLGQGLEFLIYFQGNSAPDKSGLPSDRFSAERTGGSVSTLTIQRTQQEDSAVYLCASSFSLAGVQETQYFGPGTRLLVL.

The chain couples TRBV3-1 (or the pseudogene TRBV3-2) to TRBJ2-7; 7 bases are shared with TRBD2. This CDR3 region has 14 residues. The trim removed 1 base at V and 6 bases at J, leaving 6 bases unmatched. Germline loops: CDR1 LGHDT, CDR2 YNNKEL (reference sequence). The CDR3 bases are TGTGCCAGCAGCCAAGTGGGAGGGATAGGCGAGCAGTACTTC. Protein: CASSQVGGIGEQYF.

This chain connects TRBV4-1 to TRBJ2-1, with D unresolved. Germline V lookup: CDR1 MGHRA, CDR2 YSYEKL. V was pared by 1 base and J by 4 bases, with 5 bases between. The CDR3 contains 13 residues. CDR3 protein: CASSQAYYNEQFF. CDR3 bases: TGCGCCAGCAGCCAAGCCTATTACAATGAGCAGTTCTTC.

J is TRBJ1-5 and V is TRBV5-1; possible D gene TRBD1, 5 bases. Deletions cut 0 bases from V and 2 bases from J, with 9 bases between. This CDR3 is built from 15 residues. Germline V gene sequence: CDR1 SGHRS, CDR2 YFSETQ. This CDR3 reads CASSLDGGGNQPQHF. The DNA of the CDR3 is TGCGCCAGCAGCTTGGATGGGGGGGGCAATCAGCCCCAGCATTTT.

The chain has TRBV15 and TRBJ2-1; possibly TRBD2 for D (6 bases). The CDR3 is 20 residues long. The V gene's germline CDR1 is LNHNV and CDR2 YYDKDF (reference sequence). Trimming removed 0 bases from V and 6 bases from J, with 27 bases in between. In nucleotides, the CDR3 is TGTGCCACCAGCAGAGAGGTATCCCTCCCGGGCCTAGCGAAGGGCAATGAGCAGTTCTTC. Encoded protein: CATSREVSLPGLAKGNEQFF.